This TCR beta chain comes out of a study of T-cell memory formation after mild COVID-19 (dated by TCRdb to the early 2020s). Background on the whole study: TCR sequence clusters from the two donors were found to be largely donor specific. T-cell clones expanding and contracting after mild COVID-19 in two donors were tracked by longitudinal TCRalpha and TCRbeta repertoire sequencing. The cohort was made up of two young adult volunteers, one female and one male, who were previously healthy.

Sequencing was performed on an Illumina NovaSeq 6000. cDNA libraries for TCRalpha and TCRbeta were prepared by 5'RACE using constant-segment primers, with sample barcodes and unique molecular identifiers added. RNA was extracted from every sample with Trizol reagent. Amplification of the libraries took two PCR steps, and the second step added a second sample barcode plus Illumina TruSeq adapters. The libraries were sequenced on an Illumina NovaSeq using 2 x 150 bp paired-end reads. From the authors' description of their analysis: With migec v1.2.7, reads were demultiplexed and then collapsed into UMI-guided consensus sequences. Using mixcr v2.1.11, UMI consensuses were aligned to TRA and TRB V and J templates and then assembled into clonotypes. A clonotype was counted as expanded or contracted only when both edgeR and NoisET called the clonotype significant, with the noise models trained on biological replicates. For edgeR calls, a false discovery rate-adjusted p below 0.01 and a log2 fold-change threshold of 1 were applied. As an exploratory analysis of dynamics, PCA with hierarchical clustering was applied to max-normalized trajectories of the 1000 most abundant clonotypes. Separately sequenced CD4+ and CD8+ repertoires were used to assign the CD4 or CD8 phenotype of responding clones. TCRdb ran its own pipeline on the public reads, namely fastp trimming at Q25 and MiXCR clone calling, and kept in-frame beta chains. One record per CDR3 amino acid sequence lists the most common genes and DNA. The V and J calls and clone size are TCRdb's, not the authors'. The table for this sample lists hundreds of thousands of distinct CDR3 sequences; around 8% of them were counted only once. Roughly 22% of the sample comes from the top ten.

The junction carries 19 bases between V and J, which are trimmed by 4 bases and 6 bases respectively. Looking up the germline V gene yields CDR1 SGHTA and CDR2 FQGTGA. The CDR3 numbers 16 residues from cysteine through phenylalanine. Only CDR3 DNA remains: 48 bases, in frame from the first base. Study-wide conclusions, independent of this receptor: Contracting CD4+ clones appeared mostly in the CM and EM memory subsets, whereas CD8+ clones were enriched in EMRA. Clones that contracted from day 15 to 85 showed balanced CD4/CD8 phenotypes, whereas a second wave of clones that expanded from day 15 to 37 leaned towards CD4+. Whether the second-wave clones peaking on day 37 were SARS-CoV-2 specific was not confirmed. The study included only a couple of mild cases, and larger cohorts that include severe cases with pre-infection samples were judged to be necessary. The detection of some responding clones in pre-infection memory suggests that pre-existing cross-reactive memory T cells joined the SARS-CoV-2 response.

As concerns this clonotype: The antigen it binds to is not known. Base-call qualities are not available, and no considerably larger clone is one nucleotide away.

Ficoll-Paque density gradient centrifugation was used to isolate PBMCs. This receptor was identified in a man aged 18 to 29 who had mild COVID-19 (a few samples of this study predate the infection). The sample titles of this study are shuffled in the database, so cell type and time point are left out; the donor was told from shared clones. In this chain, TRBV7-3 is recombined with TRBJ2-1, with TRBD2 perhaps the D gene, on 7 matching bases. Specimen: PBMCs or a T cell subset sorted from them (not recorded which). The DNA reads TGTGCCAGCAGCTGGGTGGGCGGGGGCCCCACCAATGAGCAGTTCTTC. This gives the protein CASSWVGGGPTNEQFF.